These 18 T cell receptor beta chains were sequenced from one sample in a study of neurological immune-mediated disorders. TCRdb analysed the 5' RACE reads with MiXCR anew, one entry per CDR3 protein. The data contain tens of thousands of distinct CDR3 sequences, under 4.5% of them seen just once; the ten biggest clones take up around 3.1%. The source material was PBMCs. These TCRs come from a woman aged 45-60 years with multiple sclerosis.

Only a few counts were recorded for this clonotype. This may come from a read error, since a much larger clone is one base off. The V call is TRBV28, the J call TRBJ1-2; D is undetermined. This CDR3 comprises 12 residues. CDR1 and CDR2 (germline): MDHEN, SYDVKM. CDR3 DNA sequence: TGTGACAGCAGTACCGGGAACTATGGCTACACCTTC. This translates into CDSSTGNYGYTF.

This clonotype was found many times. The chain has TRBV6-2 or TRBV6-3 and TRBJ2-2, with 13 bases fitting TRBD2. The J segment lost 4 bases and the V segment lost 4 bases, leaving 3 bases of the junction unmatched. Germline V lookup: CDR1 MNHEY, CDR2 SVGEGT. CDR3 length: 16 amino acids. The CDR3 DNA reads TGTGCCAGCAGTTCTGGACTAGCGGGGGTCACCGGGGAGCTGTTTTTT. Translation: CASSSGLAGVTGELFF.

As for this clonotype: A much larger clone lies one base from this, so it may be a read error. The chain uses TRBV20-1 and TRBJ2-2, with 7 nucleotides matching TRBD1. This CDR3 is 14 amino acids long. Per the germline V gene, CDR1 is DFQATT and CDR2 is SNEGSKA (reference sequence). V lost 3 bases and J lost 4; bases outside the gene matches: 5. The CDR3 sequence: CSASRGKSTGELFF. The DNA for the CDR3 is TGCAGTGCTAGCAGGGGGAAGAGCACCGGGGAGCTGTTTTTT.

This clonotype has at least ten counts. The chain uses TRBV10-3 and TRBJ2-3; D may be TRBD1 or TRBD2 (6 bases each). The germline V gene has CDR1 ENHRY and CDR2 SYGVKD. This CDR3 is 17 amino acids long. V was pared by 3 bases and J by 2 bases, with 18 bases between. CDR3 protein: CAISDSLRGGLTDTQYF. DNA of the CDR3: TGTGCCATCAGTGACTCCCTGCGAGGGGGGCTCACAGATACGCAGTATTTT.

Ten or more counts support this clonotype. The chain has TRBV6-2 or TRBV6-3 and TRBJ1-4, with 9 bases aligning to TRBD1. The CDR3 sequence is 17 residues long. Germline CDR1 MNHEY, CDR2 SVGEGT. J was trimmed by 0 bases and V by 5 bases; bases with no gene match: 7. Here the CDR3 reads CASSPRRTGATNEKLFF. The CDR3 nucleotides read TGTGCCAGCAGTCCCCGTCGGACAGGGGCAACTAATGAAAAACTGTTTTTT.

This clonotype has ten or more counts. The chain uses TRBV3-1 and TRBJ1-1; possible D gene TRBD1, 5 bases. V shed 4 bases and J shed 8 bases, with 11 bases lying between them. Germline values: CDR1 LGHDT, CDR2 YNNKEL (reference sequence). This CDR3 spans 12 amino acids. As DNA, the CDR3 is TGTGCCAGCAGCCCAAGTCGGACAGAAGCTTTCTTT. Amino acid sequence: CASSPSRTEAFF. Full variable domain (remainder filled in from reference TRBV3-1 and TRBJ1-1): DTAVSQTPKYLVTQMGNDKSIKCEQNLGHDTMYWYKQDSKKFLKIMFSYNNKELIINETVPNRFSPKSPDKAHLNLHINSLELGDSAVYFCASSPSRTEAFFGQGTRLTVV.

This clonotype has a handful of counts. The chain combines TRBV3-1 with TRBJ1-2; TRBD1 is a possible D gene (6 bases). Per germline, CDR1 LGHDT and CDR2 YNNKEL (reference sequence). V shed 3 bases and J shed 8 bases, with 13 bases lying between them. This CDR3 has 13 amino acids. The CDR3 bases are TGTGCCAGCAGCCAGAATACAGGGTGGGGCTACACCTTC. Protein: CASSQNTGWGYTF.

This clonotype was detected ten times or more. The chain joins TRBV5-1 to TRBJ2-5, with a possible D match to TRBD1 (6 bases). Germline CDR1 reads SGHRS; CDR2 reads YFSETQ. This CDR3 has 16 amino acids. V lost 0 bases and J 5 bases, leaving 17 bases between the germline ends. CDR3 sequence reads: CASSLASQGRSETQYF. CDR3 in DNA: TGCGCCAGCAGCTTGGCTTCCCAGGGGAGATCGGAGACCCAGTACTTC.

Concerning this clonotype: Given a much more abundant clone one base away, this may be a read error. The rearrangement links TRBV20-1 to TRBJ2-5; either TRBD1 or TRBD2 may supply D (6 bases each). The J call is doubtful: the DNA matches TRBJ2-1 better. This CDR3 is 14 amino acids long. Germline assignment: CDR1 DFQATT and CDR2 SNEGSKA (reference sequence). The CDR3 reads CSASWGAGGETQFF. The CDR3 DNA sequence: TGCAGTGCTAGTTGGGGGGCCGGTGGAGAGACCCAGTTCTTC.

In this sample, this clonotype turned up many times. The chain combines TRBV7-2 with TRBJ1-5, with TRBD1 matching 7 bases. Germline V gives CDR1 SGHTA, CDR2 FQGNSA. The CDR3 has 15 residues. With 5 bases clipped from V and 1 base from J, the junction kept 5 bases outside the gene matches. CDR3 sequence reads: CASSVQGGSNQPQHF. DNA for the CDR3: TGTGCCAGCAGCGTTCAGGGGGGGAGCAATCAGCCCCAGCATTTT.

This clonotype was seen at least ten times. It may be a read error: a sequence one base away is much more abundant. The V and J genes are TRBV15 and TRBJ1-2; 9 nucleotides line up with TRBD1. The CDR3 loop spans 13 amino acids. CDR1 and CDR2 (germline): LNHNV, YYDKDF (reference sequence). J lost 7 bases, V lost 1 base, and 1 base had no gene match. In DNA, the CDR3 is TGTGCCACCAGCAGAGGACAGGGGGGTGGCTACACCTTC. The encoded protein is CATSRGQGGGYTF.

This clonotype appeared many times. The chain recombines TRBV5-5 with TRBJ2-7; 7 nucleotides line up with TRBD1. V lost 0 bases and J lost 3; bases outside the gene matches: 6. Per the germline V gene, CDR1 is SGHKS and CDR2 is YYEKEE (reference sequence). This CDR3 is 15 amino acids long. The CDR3: CASSLGQGVNYEQYF. As DNA, the CDR3 is TGTGCCAGCAGCTTGGGTCAGGGGGTGAACTACGAGCAGTACTTC.

This clonotype has ten or more counts. This chain joins TRBV20-1 and TRBJ1-2; D is perhaps TRBD1 (5 bases). The CDR3 spans 13 residues. Per germline, CDR1 DFQATT and CDR2 SNEGSKA (reference sequence). CDR3 protein: CSFPGRGIEGYTF. The DNA for the CDR3 is TGCAGCTTCCCAGGGAGAGGGATTGAGGGCTACACCTTC.

This clonotype was picked up many times. This chain joins TRBV4-3 and TRBJ2-7, with D perhaps matching TRBD1 (5 bases). The V and J ends lost 0 bases and 0 bases respectively, with 9 bases between them. Germline V gene lookup returns CDR1 LGHNA and CDR2 YSLEER. This CDR3 comprises 15 residues. The DNA for the CDR3 is TGCGCCAGCAGCCAAGACACAGGTTACTCCTACGAGCAGTACTTC. This encodes CASSQDTGYSYEQYF.

This clonotype was observed a handful of times. The gene calls are TRBV5-6 and TRBJ2-5, with D perhaps matching TRBD1 or TRBD2 (5 bases each). The length of the CDR3 is 17 residues. Trimming removed 2 bases from V and 1 base from J, with 18 bases in between. The germline V gene encodes CDR1 SGHDT and CDR2 YYEEEE. The CDR3 spells CASSFAGASSIQETQYF. The DNA of the CDR3 is TGTGCCAGCAGCTTCGCCGGGGCTAGCAGTATCCAAGAGACCCAGTACTTC.

This clonotype was seen repeatedly, ten times or more. The J gene is TRBJ2-7, the V gene TRBV5-1; 9 nucleotides agree with TRBD2. V lost 0 bases and J lost 0; bases outside the gene matches: 7. The CDR3 is 17 amino acids. The V gene's germline CDR1 is SGHRS and CDR2 YFSETQ. The CDR3, as DNA: TGCGCCAGCAGCTTGGTTGCGGGGGGGCCTCCCTCCTACGAGCAGTACTTC. Protein product: CASSLVAGGPPSYEQYF.

This clonotype was counted at least ten times. The J gene is TRBJ2-7, the V gene TRBV9; either TRBD1 or TRBD2 may supply D (5 bases each). Trimming took 0 bases from V and 0 from J, leaving 10 bases between them. The CDR3 consists of 15 residues. Germline loops: CDR1 SGDLS, CDR2 YYNGEE. The CDR3 DNA follows: TGTGCCAGCAGCGTAGCTCCAGGGAGCTCCTACGAGCAGTACTTC. As protein: CASSVAPGSSYEQYF.

Many counts were recorded for this clonotype. This chain links TRBV12-3 or TRBV12-4 with TRBJ2-7; 8 nucleotides match TRBD2. The CDR3 has 15 amino acids. V was pared by 5 bases and J by 0 bases, with 6 bases of the junction left unmatched. CDR3 in amino acids: CASSNPAGASYEQYF. As DNA, the CDR3 is TGTGCCAGCAGTAACCCAGCGGGGGCCTCCTACGAGCAGTACTTC.